The 5 T cell receptor beta chains below were found in one sample sequenced in a study of OX40 agonist ivuxolimab in advanced cancers. Sequencing was performed with immunoSEQ multiplex PCR; in TCRdb, only in-frame clones are kept and a portion is missing. The repertoire consists of fewer than 80,000 clones, with about 85% occurring once and the leading ten covering roughly 4%. Sample: CD4+ or CD8+ T cells sorted from blood, taken in a trial of the OX40 agonist ivuxolimab. These receptors originate from an adult with an advanced solid tumor such as melanoma, head and neck, liver or kidney cancer.

The V and J genes are TRBV5-4 and TRBJ2-4, with TRBD1 matching over 8 bases. The CDR3 has 17 residues. Germline loops: CDR1 SGHNT, CDR2 YYREEE (reference sequence). The ends lost 4 bases at V and 3 bases at J; junction bases unmatched: 12. The CDR3 loop reads CASSPPAGGLGKNIQYF. The CDR3, as DNA: TGTGCCAGCAGCCCCCCCGCAGGGGGCCTTGGCAAAAACATTCAGTACTTC.

The CDR3 sequence: CASSLPGKNTGELFF. CDR3 nucleotides: TGTGCCAGCAGCTTGCCAGGGAAAAACACCGGGGAGCTGTTTTTT. The chain has TRBV5-4 and TRBJ2-2; possible D gene TRBD1, 5 bases. This CDR3 spans 15 amino acids. Trimming pared 1 base from V and 2 bases from J, leaving 9 bases between. Germline V CDR1 and CDR2: SGHNT, YYREEE (reference sequence).

This clone appeared a single time. The chain joins TRBV28 to TRBJ2-6; D call uncertain. CDR3 length equals 16 residues. Trimming cost V 5 bases and J 3 bases, with 14 bases left between them. Germline V lookup: CDR1 MDHEN, CDR2 SYDVKM. The CDR3 nucleotides read TGTGCCAGCAGTCTGGACGTAGCCTTTGGGGCCAACGTCCTGACTTTC. This gives the protein CASSLDVAFGANVLTF.

The chain employs TRBV4-2 and TRBJ2-2; TRBD1 matches at 7 bases. The germline CDR1 and CDR2 sequences are LGHNA and YNFKEQ. J lost 4 bases, V lost 1 base, and 3 bases had no gene match. This CDR3 spans 15 amino acids. CDR3 amino acids: CASSQGGTATGELFF. The CDR3 DNA reads TGTGCCAGCAGCCAAGGAGGGACAGCCACCGGGGAGCTGTTTTTT.

This chain uses TRBV10-2 with TRBJ1-2; D might be TRBD1 (6 bases). Germline CDR1 reads WSHSY; CDR2 reads SAAADI. The CDR3 totals 14 residues. V lost 0 bases, J lost 4 bases, and 9 bases lay in between. The CDR3 region has the DNA TGCGCCAGCAGTGAGTCAGGGGGGAGCTATGGCTACACCTTC. Protein sequence: CASSESGGSYGYTF.